The subject of this entry is one TCR beta chain. TCRdb reprocessed the 5' RACE reads via MiXCR and lists one record per CDR3 protein. The sample shows roughly 57,000 distinct CDR3 sequences, roughly 20% of them seen only once. The CDR3 consists of 17 residues. The germline V gene encodes CDR1 LNHDA and CDR2 SQIVND (reference sequence). Between the trimmed V and J ends, which lost 5 bases and 2 bases, there was a span of 19 bases. The sorted Tregs were CD4+CD25+CD127-/low cells. The sequenced sample consisted of tumor-infiltrating Tregs sorted from the breast tumor. V gene TRBV19 combines with J gene TRBJ1-3; D uncertain. The source is a female donor with breast cancer. As DNA, the CDR3 is TGTGCCAGTAGTGCCTTAAACCGGGCCCAGGCTGGAAACACCATATATTTT. Encoded protein: CASSALNRAQAGNTIYF. Based on the CDR3 plus reference TRBV19 and TRBJ1-3, the full variable domain is DGGITQSPKYLFRKEGQNVTLSCEQNLNHDAMYWYRQDPGQGLRLIYYSQIVNDFQKGDIAEGYSVSREKKESFPLTVTSAQKNPTAFYLCASSALNRAQAGNTIYFGEGSWLTVV.